This T cell receptor beta chain was recorded in a study of CD4+ T cells in melanoma. Study-wide results and caveats: In melanoma, neoantigen-specific CD4+ T cells reportedly differed in differentiation state. A reported correlation linked neoantigen-specific CD4+ T cells to CD8+, macrophage and B cell function.

Of note for this clone: Its specificity is unknown.

Using immunoSEQ multiplex PCR, the repertoire was profiled, and TCRdb retains in-frame clones only, with some absent. The sample holds about 10,000 clones, roughly 60% seen once. V gave up 5 bases and J gave up 2 bases, with 12 bases separating them. Per germline, CDR1 LNHNV and CDR2 YYDKDF (reference sequence). The CDR3 is 15 residues long. The rearrangement uses TRBV15 and TRBJ1-4; no firm D call. The clonotype comes from a human donor with melanoma. The material sequenced was cells from a culture (not recorded whether cultured in vitro). CDR3 region: CATSPRVLTNEKLFF. The CDR3 region has the DNA TGTGCCACCAGCCCCCGAGTATTGACTAATGAAAAACTGTTTTTT.